The 5 T cell receptor beta chains below all came from one sample that was sequenced in a study of blood T cells in healthy people across ages. With a J-beta primer mix and a sample-barcoded 5' primer, a second PCR ran about 7 to 12 cycles. MiXCR was run by TCRdb on the 5' RACE reads, yielding one entry per CDR3 protein. Here the sample spans some 710,000 distinct CDR3 sequences, around 50% being singletons. The sample comprised blood. All receptors come from a man older than 75 in good health.

This clonotype was seen ten or more times. V and J are TRBV20-1 and TRBJ2-1; TRBD2 matches 8 bases. The germline V gene has CDR1 DFQATT and CDR2 SNEGSKA (reference sequence). The CDR3 covers 14 residues. Germline trimming cut 6 bases from V and 6 bases from J; bases unmatched to any gene: 10. CDR3 coding DNA: TGCAGTGCCCCACTAGCGGCTCTGGGCAATGAGCAGTTCTTC. This encodes CSAPLAALGNEQFF.

Only a few counts were recorded for this clonotype. This chain connects TRBV7-9 to TRBJ2-7, with 7 bases fitting TRBD1. After removal of 5 bases from V and 3 bases from J, the junction contained 13 bases not matched to a gene. Germline V CDR1 and CDR2: SEHNR, FQNEAQ (reference sequence). This CDR3 is built from 16 residues. The CDR3 DNA is TGTGCCAGCAGCCCAGAAACAGGGGACACTTTCTACGAGCAGTACTTC. It yields the protein CASSPETGDTFYEQYF.

J is TRBJ2-1 and V is TRBV3-1; D perhaps matches TRBD2 (5 bases). The CDR3 has 15 residues. CDR1 and CDR2 from the germline V gene are LGHDT and YNNKEL (reference sequence). The V end lost 0 bases, the J end lost 6 bases, and 12 bases lay between the germline ends. This chain's CDR3 is CASSQETTWRNEQFF. CDR3 DNA sequence: TGTGCCAGCAGCCAAGAGACTACCTGGCGCAATGAGCAGTTCTTC.

To note about this clonotype: One end of the junction is discordant with germline, which a read error may explain. The chain has TRBV24-1 and TRBJ2-3; D may match TRBD1 or TRBD2 (5 bases each). The CDR3 is 18 residues long. Per germline, CDR1 KGHDR and CDR2 SFDVKD. For the CDR3, the DNA is TGTGCCACCAGTGATTCTGCGGTAACCGGGACCAACACAGATTCGCAGTATTTT. Protein: CATSDSAVTGTNTDSQYF.

The chain couples TRBV12-3 or TRBV12-4 to TRBJ1-1, with D tentatively TRBD1 (5 bases). Between the trimmed V and J ends, which lost 3 bases and 4 bases, there was a span of 12 bases. CDR3 size: 14 residues. CDR3 protein: CASSLGGEGTEAFF. The CDR3 nucleotides are TGTGCCAGCAGTTTGGGGGGGGAGGGCACTGAAGCTTTCTTT.